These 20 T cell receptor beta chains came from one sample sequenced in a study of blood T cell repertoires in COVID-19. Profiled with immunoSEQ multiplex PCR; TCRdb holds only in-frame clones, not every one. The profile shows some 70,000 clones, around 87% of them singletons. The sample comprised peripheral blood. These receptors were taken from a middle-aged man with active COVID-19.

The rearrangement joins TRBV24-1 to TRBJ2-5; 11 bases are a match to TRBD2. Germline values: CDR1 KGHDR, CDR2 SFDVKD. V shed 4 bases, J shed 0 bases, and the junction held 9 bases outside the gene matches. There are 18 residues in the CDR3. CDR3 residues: CATSDPVLAGGYQETQYF. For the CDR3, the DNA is TGTGCCACCAGTGACCCGGTCCTAGCGGGAGGTTACCAAGAGACCCAGTACTTC.

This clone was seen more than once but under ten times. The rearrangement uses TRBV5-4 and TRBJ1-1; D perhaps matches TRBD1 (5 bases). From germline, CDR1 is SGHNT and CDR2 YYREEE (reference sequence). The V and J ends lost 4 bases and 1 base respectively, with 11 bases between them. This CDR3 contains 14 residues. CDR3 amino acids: CASSPLTANTEAFF. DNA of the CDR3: TGTGCCAGCAGCCCCCTGACAGCGAACACTGAAGCTTTCTTT. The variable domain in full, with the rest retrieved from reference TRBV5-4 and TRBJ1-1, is ETGVTQSPTHLIKTRGQQVTLRCSSQSGHNTVSWYQQALGQGPQFIFQYYREEENGRGNFPPRFSGLQFPNYSSELNVNALELDDSALYLCASSPLTANTEAFFGQGTRLTVV.

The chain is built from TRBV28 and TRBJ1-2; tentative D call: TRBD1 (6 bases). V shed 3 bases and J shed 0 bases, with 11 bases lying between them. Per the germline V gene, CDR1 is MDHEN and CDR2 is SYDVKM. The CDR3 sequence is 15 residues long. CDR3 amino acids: CASSFPDSSNYGYTF. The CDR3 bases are TGTGCCAGCAGTTTCCCGGACAGCTCTAACTATGGCTACACCTTC.

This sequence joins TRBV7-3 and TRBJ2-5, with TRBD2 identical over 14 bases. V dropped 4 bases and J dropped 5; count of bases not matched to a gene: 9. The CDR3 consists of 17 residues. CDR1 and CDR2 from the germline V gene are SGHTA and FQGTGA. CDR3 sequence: CASSSGLAGGTGETQYF. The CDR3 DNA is TGTGCCAGCAGCTCCGGACTAGCGGGAGGTACAGGGGAGACCCAGTACTTC.

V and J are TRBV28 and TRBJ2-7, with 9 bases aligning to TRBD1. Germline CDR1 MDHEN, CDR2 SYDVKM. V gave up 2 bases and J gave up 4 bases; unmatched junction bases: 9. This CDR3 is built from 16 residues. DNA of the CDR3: TGTGCCAGCAGTTTAGAGTATGGGACAGGGACTTACGAGCAGTACTTC. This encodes CASSLEYGTGTYEQYF.

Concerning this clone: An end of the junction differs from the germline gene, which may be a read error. CDR3 DNA: TGTGCTAGCAGCTTAGGTTCCCTAGCGGAAGAGACCCAGTACTTC. Translation: CASSLGSLAEETQYF. The gene calls are TRBV7-7 and TRBJ2-5; 7 bases agree with TRBD2. Germline V gene sequence: CDR1 SSHAT, CDR2 FNYEAQ (reference sequence). The length of the CDR3 is 15 residues. Complete variable domain (other parts from reference TRBV7-7 and TRBJ2-5): GAGVSQSPRYKVTKRGQDVTLRCDPISSHATLYWYQQALGQGPEFLTYFNYEAQPDKSGLPSDRFSAERPEGSISTLTIQRTEQRDSAMYRCASSLGSLAEETQYFGPGTRLLVL.

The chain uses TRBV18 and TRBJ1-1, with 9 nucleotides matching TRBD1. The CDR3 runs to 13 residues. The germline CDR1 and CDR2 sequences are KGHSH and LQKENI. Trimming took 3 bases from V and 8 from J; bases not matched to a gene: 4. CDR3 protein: CASSPQTGGEAFF. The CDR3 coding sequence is TGTGCCAGCTCACCCCAGACAGGGGGAGAAGCTTTCTTT.

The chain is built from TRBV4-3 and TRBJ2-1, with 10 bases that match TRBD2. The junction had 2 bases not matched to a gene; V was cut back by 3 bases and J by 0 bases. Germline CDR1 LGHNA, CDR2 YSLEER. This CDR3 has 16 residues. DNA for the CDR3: TGCGCCAGCAGCCAGGTAGCGGGAGGCTCCTACAATGAGCAGTTCTTC. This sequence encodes CASSQVAGGSYNEQFF.

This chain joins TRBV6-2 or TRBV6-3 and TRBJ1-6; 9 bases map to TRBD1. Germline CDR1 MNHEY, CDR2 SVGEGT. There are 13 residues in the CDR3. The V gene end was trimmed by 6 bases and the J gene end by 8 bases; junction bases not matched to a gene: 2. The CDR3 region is CASSDRGDSPLHF. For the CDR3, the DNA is TGTGCCAGCAGCGACAGGGGGGATTCACCCCTCCACTTT.

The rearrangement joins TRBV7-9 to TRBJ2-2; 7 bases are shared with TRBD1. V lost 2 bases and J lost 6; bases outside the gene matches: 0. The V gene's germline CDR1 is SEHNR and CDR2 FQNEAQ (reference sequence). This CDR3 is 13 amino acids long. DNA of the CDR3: TGTGCCAGCAGCTTACAGGGGGCCGGGGAGCTGTTTTTT. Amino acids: CASSLQGAGELFF.

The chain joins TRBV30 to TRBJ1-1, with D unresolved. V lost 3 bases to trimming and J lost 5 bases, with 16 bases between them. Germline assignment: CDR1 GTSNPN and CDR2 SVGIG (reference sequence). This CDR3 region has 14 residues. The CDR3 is CAWSLRGDGTEAFF. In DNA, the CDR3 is TGTGCCTGGAGCCTTCGGGGAGATGGGACTGAAGCTTTCTTT.

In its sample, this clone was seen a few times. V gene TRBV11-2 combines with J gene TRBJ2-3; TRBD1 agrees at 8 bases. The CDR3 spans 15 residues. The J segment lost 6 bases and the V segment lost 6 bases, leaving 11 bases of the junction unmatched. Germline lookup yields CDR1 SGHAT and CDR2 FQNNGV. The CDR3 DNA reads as TGTGCCAGCAGAGACCCCAGGGGGCCCGAGGATACGCAGTATTTT. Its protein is CASRDPRGPEDTQYF. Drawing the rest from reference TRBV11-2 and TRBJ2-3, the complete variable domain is EAGVAQSPRYKIIEKRQSVAFWCNPISGHATLYWYQQILGQGPKLLIQFQNNGVVDDSQLPKDRFSAERLKGVDSTLKIQPAKLEDSAVYLCASRDPRGPEDTQYFGPGTRLTVL.

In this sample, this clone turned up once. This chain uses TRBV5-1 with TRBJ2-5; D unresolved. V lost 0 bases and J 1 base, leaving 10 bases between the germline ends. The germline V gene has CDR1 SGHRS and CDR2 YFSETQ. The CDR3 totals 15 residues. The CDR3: CASSLVAGSQETQYF. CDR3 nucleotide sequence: TGCGCCAGCAGCTTGGTCGCCGGTTCCCAAGAGACCCAGTACTTC.

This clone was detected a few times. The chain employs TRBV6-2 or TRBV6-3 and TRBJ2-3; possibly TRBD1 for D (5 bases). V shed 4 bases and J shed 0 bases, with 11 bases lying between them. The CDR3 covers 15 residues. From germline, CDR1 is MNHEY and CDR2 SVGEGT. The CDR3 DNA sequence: TGTGCCAGCAGTTCAGACAGAGATAGCACAGATACGCAGTATTTT. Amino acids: CASSSDRDSTDTQYF.

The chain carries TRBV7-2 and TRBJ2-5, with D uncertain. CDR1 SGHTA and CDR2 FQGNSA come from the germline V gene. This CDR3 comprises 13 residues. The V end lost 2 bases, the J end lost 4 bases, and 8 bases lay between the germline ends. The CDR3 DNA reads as TGTGCCAGCAGCTTATCCCCCGTAGAGACCCAGTACTTC. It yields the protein CASSLSPVETQYF. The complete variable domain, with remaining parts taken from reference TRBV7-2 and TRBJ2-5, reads GAGVSQSPSNKVTEKGKDVELRCDPISGHTALYWYRQSLGQGLEFLIYFQGNSAPDKSGLPSDRFSAERTGGSVSTLTIQRTQQEDSAVYLCASSLSPVETQYFGPGTRLLVL.

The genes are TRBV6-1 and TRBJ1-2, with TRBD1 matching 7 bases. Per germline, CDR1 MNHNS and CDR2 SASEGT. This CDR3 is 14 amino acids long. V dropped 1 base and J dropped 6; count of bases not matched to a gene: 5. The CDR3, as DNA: TGTGCCAGCAGTGAAGAAGACAGGGTCCATGGCTACACCTTC. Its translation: CASSEEDRVHGYTF.

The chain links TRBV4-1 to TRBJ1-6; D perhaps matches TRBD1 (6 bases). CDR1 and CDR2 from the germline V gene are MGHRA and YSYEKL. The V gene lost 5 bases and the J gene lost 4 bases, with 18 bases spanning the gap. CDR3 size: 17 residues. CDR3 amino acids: CASSTGGGGLYNSPLHF. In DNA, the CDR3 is TGCGCCAGCAGCACAGGTGGGGGCGGCCTTTATAATTCACCCCTCCACTTT.

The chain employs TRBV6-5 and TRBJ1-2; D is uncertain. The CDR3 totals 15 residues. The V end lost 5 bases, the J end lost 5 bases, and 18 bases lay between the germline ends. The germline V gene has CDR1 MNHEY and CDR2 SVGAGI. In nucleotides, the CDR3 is TGTGCCAGCAGTCCCGGAGTTGGCGGCGGTTATGGCTACACCTTC. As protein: CASSPGVGGGYGYTF.

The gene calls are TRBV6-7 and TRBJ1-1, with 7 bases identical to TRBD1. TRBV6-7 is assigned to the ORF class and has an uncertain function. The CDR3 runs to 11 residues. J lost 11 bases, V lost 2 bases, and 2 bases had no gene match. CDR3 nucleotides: TGTGCCAGCAGTTACGACAGGGCGGCTTTCTTT. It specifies CASSYDRAAFF.

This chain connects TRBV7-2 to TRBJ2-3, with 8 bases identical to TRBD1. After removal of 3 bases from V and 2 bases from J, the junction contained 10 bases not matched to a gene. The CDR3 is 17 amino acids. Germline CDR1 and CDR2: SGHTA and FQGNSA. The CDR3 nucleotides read TGTGCCAGCAGCTTCTCACCGGGACAGGAAATCACAGATACGCAGTATTTT. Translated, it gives CASSFSPGQEITDTQYF.